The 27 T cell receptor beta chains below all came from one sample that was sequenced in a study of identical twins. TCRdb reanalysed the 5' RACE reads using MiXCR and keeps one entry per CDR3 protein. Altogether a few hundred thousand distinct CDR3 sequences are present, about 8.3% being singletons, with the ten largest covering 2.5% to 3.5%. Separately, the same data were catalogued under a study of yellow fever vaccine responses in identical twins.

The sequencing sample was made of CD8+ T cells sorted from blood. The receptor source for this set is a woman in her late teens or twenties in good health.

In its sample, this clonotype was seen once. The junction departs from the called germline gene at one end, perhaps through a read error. The CDR3 loop is CASSLVYTGAFF. CDR3 in DNA: TGTGCCAGCAGCTTAGTGTACACTGGAGCTTTCTTT. The V call is TRBV11-2, the J call TRBJ1-1; D remains unclear. This CDR3 is 12 amino acids long. From germline, CDR1 is SGHAT and CDR2 FQNNGV.

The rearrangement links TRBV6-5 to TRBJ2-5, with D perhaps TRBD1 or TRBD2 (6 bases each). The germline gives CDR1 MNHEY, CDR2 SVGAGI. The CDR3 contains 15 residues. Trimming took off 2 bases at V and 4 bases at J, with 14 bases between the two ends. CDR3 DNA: TGTGCCAGCAGTTACGGACGGGGGCTTTTAGAGACCCAGTACTTC. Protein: CASSYGRGLLETQYF.

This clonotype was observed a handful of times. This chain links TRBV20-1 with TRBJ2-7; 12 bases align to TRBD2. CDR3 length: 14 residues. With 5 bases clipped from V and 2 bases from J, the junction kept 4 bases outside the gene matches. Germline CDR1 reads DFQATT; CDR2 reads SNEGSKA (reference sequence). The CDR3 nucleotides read TGCAGTGCTGCGACTAGCGGGAGTACCTACGAGCAGTACTTC. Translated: CSAATSGSTYEQYF.

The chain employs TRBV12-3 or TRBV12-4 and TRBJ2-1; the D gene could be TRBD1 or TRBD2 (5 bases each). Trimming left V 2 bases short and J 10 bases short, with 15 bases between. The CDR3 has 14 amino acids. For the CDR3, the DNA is TGTGCCAGCAGTTTATATATGGGGGTATGGGAGCAGTTCTTC. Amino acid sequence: CASSLYMGVWEQFF.

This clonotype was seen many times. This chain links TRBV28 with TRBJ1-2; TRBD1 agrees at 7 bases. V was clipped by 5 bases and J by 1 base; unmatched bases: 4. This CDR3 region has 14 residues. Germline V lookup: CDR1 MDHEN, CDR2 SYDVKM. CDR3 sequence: CASSPRDSNYGYTF. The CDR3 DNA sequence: TGTGCCAGCAGTCCCCGGGACAGTAACTATGGCTACACCTTC.

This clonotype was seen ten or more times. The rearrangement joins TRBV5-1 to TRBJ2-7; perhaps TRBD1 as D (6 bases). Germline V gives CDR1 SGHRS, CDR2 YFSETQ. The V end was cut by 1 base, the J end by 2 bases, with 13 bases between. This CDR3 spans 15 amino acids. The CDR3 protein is CASSLIDRSPYEQYF. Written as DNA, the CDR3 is TGCGCCAGCAGCTTGATCGACAGGAGTCCCTACGAGCAGTACTTC.

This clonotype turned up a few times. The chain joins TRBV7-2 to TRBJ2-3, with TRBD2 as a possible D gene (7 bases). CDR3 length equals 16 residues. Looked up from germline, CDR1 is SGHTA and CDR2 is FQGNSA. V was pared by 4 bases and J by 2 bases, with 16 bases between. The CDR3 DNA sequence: TGTGCCAGCAGCTATTTGGGGGGGACACCCACAGATACGCAGTATTTT. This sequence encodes CASSYLGGTPTDTQYF.

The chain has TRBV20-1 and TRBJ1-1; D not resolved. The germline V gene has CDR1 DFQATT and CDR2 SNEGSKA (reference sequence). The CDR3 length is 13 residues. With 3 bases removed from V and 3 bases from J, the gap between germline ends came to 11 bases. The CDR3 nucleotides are TGCAGTGCTAGGAAGAGAGCGGACACTGAAGCTTTCTTT. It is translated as CSARKRADTEAFF.

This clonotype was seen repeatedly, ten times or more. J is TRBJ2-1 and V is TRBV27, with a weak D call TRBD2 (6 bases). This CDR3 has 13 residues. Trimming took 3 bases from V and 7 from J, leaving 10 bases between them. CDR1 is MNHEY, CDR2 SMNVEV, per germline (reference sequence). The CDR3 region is CASSFGGLNEQFF. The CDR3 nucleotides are TGTGCCAGCAGTTTTGGAGGGTTGAATGAGCAGTTCTTC.

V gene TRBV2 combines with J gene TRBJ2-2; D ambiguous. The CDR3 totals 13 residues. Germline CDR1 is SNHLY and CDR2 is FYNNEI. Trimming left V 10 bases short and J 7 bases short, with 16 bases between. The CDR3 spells CAKTLESGGELFF. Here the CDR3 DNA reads TGTGCCAAAACTTTAGAAAGTGGCGGGGAGCTGTTTTTT. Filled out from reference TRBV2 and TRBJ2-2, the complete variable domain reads EPEVTQTPSHQVTQMGQEVILRCVPISNHLYFYWYRQILGQKVEFLVSFYNNEISEKSEIFDDQFSVERPDGSNFTLKIRSTKLEDSAMYFCAKTLESGGELFFGEGSRLTVL.

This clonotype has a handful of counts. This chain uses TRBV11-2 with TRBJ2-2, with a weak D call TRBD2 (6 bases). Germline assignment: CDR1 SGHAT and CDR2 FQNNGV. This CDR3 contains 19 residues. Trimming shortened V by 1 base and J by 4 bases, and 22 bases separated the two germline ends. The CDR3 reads CASSLGAESSGPTTGELFF. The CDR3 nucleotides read TGTGCCAGCAGCTTAGGGGCGGAGAGTAGCGGCCCGACCACCGGGGAGCTGTTTTTT.

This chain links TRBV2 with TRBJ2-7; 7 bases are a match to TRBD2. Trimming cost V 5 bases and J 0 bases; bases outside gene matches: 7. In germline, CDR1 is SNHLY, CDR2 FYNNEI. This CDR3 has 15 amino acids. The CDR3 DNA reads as TGTGCCAGCAGTCAGAGCGGGGCAAGCTCCTACGAGCAGTACTTC. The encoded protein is CASSQSGASSYEQYF.

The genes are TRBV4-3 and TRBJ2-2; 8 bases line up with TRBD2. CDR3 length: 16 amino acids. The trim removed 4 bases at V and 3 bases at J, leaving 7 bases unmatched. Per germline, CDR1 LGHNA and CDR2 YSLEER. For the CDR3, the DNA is TGCGCCAGCAGCCCCGGGAGGGGGATAGACACCGGGGAGCTGTTTTTT. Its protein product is CASSPGRGIDTGELFF.

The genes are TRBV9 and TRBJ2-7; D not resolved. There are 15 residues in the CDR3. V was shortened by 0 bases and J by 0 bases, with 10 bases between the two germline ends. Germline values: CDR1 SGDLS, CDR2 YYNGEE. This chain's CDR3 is CASSVEGTSSYEQYF. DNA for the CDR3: TGTGCCAGCAGCGTAGAAGGCACAAGCTCCTACGAGCAGTACTTC.

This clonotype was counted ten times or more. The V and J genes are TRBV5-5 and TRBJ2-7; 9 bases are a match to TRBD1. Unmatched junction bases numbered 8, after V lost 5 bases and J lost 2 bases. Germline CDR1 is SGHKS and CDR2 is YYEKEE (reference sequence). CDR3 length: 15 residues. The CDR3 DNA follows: TGTGCCAGCAGAGATACAGGGGGCTCTCCCTACGAGCAGTACTTC. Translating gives CASRDTGGSPYEQYF.

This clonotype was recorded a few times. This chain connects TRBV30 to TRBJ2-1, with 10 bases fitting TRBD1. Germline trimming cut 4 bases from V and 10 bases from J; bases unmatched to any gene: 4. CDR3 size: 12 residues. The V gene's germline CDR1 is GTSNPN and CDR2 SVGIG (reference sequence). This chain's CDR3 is CAWKTGGLEQFF. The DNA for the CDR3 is TGTGCCTGGAAGACAGGGGGCTTGGAGCAGTTCTTC.

This chain's CDR3 is CSVRTPNTGELFF. CDR3 coding DNA: TGCAGCGTTCGGACACCTAACACCGGGGAGCTGTTTTTT. The rearrangement joins TRBV29-1 to TRBJ2-2, with D maybe TRBD1 (5 bases). Trimming cost V 5 bases and J 2 bases, with 9 bases left between them. This CDR3 spans 13 amino acids. Germline CDR1 SQVTM, CDR2 ANQGSEA.

The CDR3 is CASSYLGADTGELFF. CDR3 DNA sequence: TGTGCCAGCAGTTATCTAGGCGCGGACACCGGGGAGCTGTTTTTT. The chain carries TRBV6-2 or TRBV6-3 and TRBJ2-2; no clear D. V was clipped by 3 bases and J by 3 bases, with 11 bases between them. Germline-derived CDR1 and CDR2 are MNHEY and SVGEGT. The CDR3 extends over 15 amino acids.

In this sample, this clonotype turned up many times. Written as DNA, the CDR3 is TGTGCCAGCAGCCAACTCACAGGCGCTAATGAAAAACTGTTTTTT. This codes for CASSQLTGANEKLFF. The J gene is TRBJ1-4, the V gene TRBV14; the D gene is possibly TRBD1 (5 bases). Germline lookup yields CDR1 SGHDN and CDR2 FVKESK. The CDR3 runs to 15 residues. V gave up 2 bases and J gave up 3 bases, with 10 bases separating them.

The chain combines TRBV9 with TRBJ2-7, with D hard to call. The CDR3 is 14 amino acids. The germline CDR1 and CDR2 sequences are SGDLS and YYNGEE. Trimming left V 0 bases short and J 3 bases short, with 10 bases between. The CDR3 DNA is TGTGCCAGCAGCGTAGCTATTGGGGTCTACGAGCAGTACTTC. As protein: CASSVAIGVYEQYF.

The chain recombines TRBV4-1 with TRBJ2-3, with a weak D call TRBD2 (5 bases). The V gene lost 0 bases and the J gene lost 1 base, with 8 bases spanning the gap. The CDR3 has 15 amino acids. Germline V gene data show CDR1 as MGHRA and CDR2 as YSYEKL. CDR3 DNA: TGCGCCAGCAGCCAAGAGGGAGCGGGCACAGATACGCAGTATTTT. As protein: CASSQEGAGTDTQYF.

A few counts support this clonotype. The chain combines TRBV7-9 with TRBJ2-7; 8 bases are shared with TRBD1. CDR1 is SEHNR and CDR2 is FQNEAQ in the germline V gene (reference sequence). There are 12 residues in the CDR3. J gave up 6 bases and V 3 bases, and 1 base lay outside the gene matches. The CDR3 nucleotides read TGTGCCAGCAGCTTGACAGGGGTCGAGCAGTACTTC. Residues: CASSLTGVEQYF.

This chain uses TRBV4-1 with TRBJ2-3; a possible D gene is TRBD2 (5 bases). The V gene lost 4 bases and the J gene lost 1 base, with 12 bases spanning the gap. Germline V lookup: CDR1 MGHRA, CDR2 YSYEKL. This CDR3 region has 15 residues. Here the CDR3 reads CASSRTRAGTDTQYF. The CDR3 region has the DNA TGCGCCAGCAGCCGAACAAGAGCGGGCACAGATACGCAGTATTTT.

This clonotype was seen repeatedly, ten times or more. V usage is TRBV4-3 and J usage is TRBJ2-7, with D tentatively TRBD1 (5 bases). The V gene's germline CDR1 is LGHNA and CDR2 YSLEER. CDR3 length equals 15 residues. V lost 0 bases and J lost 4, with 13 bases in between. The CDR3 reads CASSQDRDRLYEQYF. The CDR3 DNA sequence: TGCGCCAGCAGCCAAGATAGAGACAGATTATACGAGCAGTACTTC.

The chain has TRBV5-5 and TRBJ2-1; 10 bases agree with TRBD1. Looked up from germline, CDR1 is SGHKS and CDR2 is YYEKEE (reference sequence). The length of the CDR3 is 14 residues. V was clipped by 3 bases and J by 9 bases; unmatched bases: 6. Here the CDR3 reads CASSWDRGGSEQFF. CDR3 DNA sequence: TGTGCCAGCAGCTGGGACAGGGGCGGCAGTGAGCAGTTCTTC.

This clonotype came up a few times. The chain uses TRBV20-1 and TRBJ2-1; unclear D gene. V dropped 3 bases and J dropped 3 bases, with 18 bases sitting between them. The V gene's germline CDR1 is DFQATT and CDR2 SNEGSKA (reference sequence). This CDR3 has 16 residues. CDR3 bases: TGCAGTGCTAGGAACCTTGACATGGGCGACTACAATGAGCAGTTCTTC. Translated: CSARNLDMGDYNEQFF.

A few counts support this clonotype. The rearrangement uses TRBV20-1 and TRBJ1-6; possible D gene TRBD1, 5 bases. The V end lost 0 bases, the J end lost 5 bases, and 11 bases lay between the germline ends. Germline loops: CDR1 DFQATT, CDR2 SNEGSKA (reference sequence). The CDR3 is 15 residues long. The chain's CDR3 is CSARDPQADNSPLHF. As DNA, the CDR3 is TGCAGTGCTAGAGATCCACAGGCAGATAATTCACCCCTCCACTTT.